The 21 T cell receptor beta chains reported below all come from one sample, sequenced in a study of identical twins. Each CDR3 protein is one row after TCRdb ran MiXCR on the 5' RACE reads. The sample yields 1.5 million to 2 million distinct CDR3 sequences, 32% seen once. Material: cord blood. These receptors came from a newborn girl in good health.

This rearrangement joins TRBV5-1 to TRBJ2-1; TRBD1 is a possible D gene (7 bases). Between the trimmed V and J ends, which lost 4 bases and 13 bases, there was a span of 15 bases. The germline gives CDR1 SGHRS, CDR2 YFSETQ. This CDR3 comprises 12 residues. In nucleotides, the CDR3 is TGCGCCAGCAGCCTAGACAGGGAGGCTCAGTTCTTC. Protein: CASSLDREAQFF.

This clonotype was observed a handful of times. The CDR3 DNA is TGCGCCAGCAGCTCCGGGAGCACTGAAGCTTTCTTT. Its protein product is CASSSGSTEAFF. The chain combines TRBV5-1 with TRBJ1-1; D is uncertain. Trimming stripped 3 bases from V and 4 bases from J, with 7 bases between. CDR3 length: 12 residues. Germline CDR1 reads SGHRS; CDR2 reads YFSETQ. The full variable domain, completed using reference TRBV5-1 and TRBJ1-1, is KAGVTQTPRYLIKTRGQQVTLSCSPISGHRSVSWYQQTPGQGLQFLFEYFSETQRNKGNFPGRFSGRQFSNSRSEMNVSTLELGDSALYLCASSSGSTEAFFGQGTRLTVV.

The chain carries TRBV10-3 and TRBJ1-2; D not certain. Germline V gene sequence: CDR1 ENHRY, CDR2 SYGVKD. The CDR3 is 15 amino acids. The ends were cut back, 2 bases at V and 4 bases at J, with 14 bases in the middle. The CDR3 is CAISEDTYLFYGYTF. CDR3 sequence (DNA): TGTGCCATCAGTGAGGACACTTACCTGTTCTATGGCTACACCTTC.

The gene calls are TRBV24-1 and TRBJ1-5, with D unresolved. The CDR3 consists of 14 residues. Trimming cost V 7 bases and J 2 bases, with 11 bases left between them. Germline loops: CDR1 KGHDR, CDR2 SFDVKD. The CDR3 reads CATRRGYGNQPQHF. The CDR3 nucleotides are TGTGCCACCAGGCGGGGATATGGCAATCAGCCCCAGCATTTT.

This clonotype was found a few times. J is TRBJ1-6 and V is TRBV2; D ambiguous. V was trimmed by 0 bases and J by 8 bases, leaving 8 bases between them. The CDR3 runs to 14 residues. The germline CDR1 and CDR2 sequences are SNHLY and FYNNEI. CDR3 coding DNA: TGTGCCAGCAGTGAAGCGCCGCAGTATTCACCCCTCCACTTT. This sequence encodes CASSEAPQYSPLHF.

V usage is TRBV10-3 and J usage is TRBJ2-7, with 7 bases lining up with TRBD1. The CDR3 totals 14 residues. With 4 bases clipped from V and 3 bases from J, the junction kept 6 bases outside the gene matches. Germline assignment: CDR1 ENHRY and CDR2 SYGVKD. The DNA of the CDR3 is TGTGCCATCAGTGGTTACAGGGGCAGCTACGAGCAGTACTTC. Translated: CAISGYRGSYEQYF.

The gene calls are TRBV6-1 and TRBJ1-1; D is ambiguous. The CDR3 is 15 residues long. CDR1 is MNHNS, CDR2 SASEGT, per germline. Trimming pared 5 bases from V and 1 base from J, leaving 14 bases between. For the CDR3, the DNA is TGTGCCAGCAGTCTGCGGACGCTTGGGAACACTGAAGCTTTCTTT. Protein sequence: CASSLRTLGNTEAFF.

The chain joins TRBV4-2 to TRBJ2-3; 11 positions agree with TRBD2. The CDR3 sequence is 17 residues long. Germline V gene lookup returns CDR1 LGHNA and CDR2 YNFKEQ. Trimming at V came to 1 base and at J to 4 bases, leaving 7 bases not matched to a gene. CDR3 DNA: TGTGCCAGCAGCCAAGTGGGAACTAGCGGGAGTCCAGATACGCAGTATTTT. It yields the protein CASSQVGTSGSPDTQYF.

The CDR3, as DNA: TGCAGTGCTACCTCGACTAGCGGGGCCTACAATGAGCAGTTCTTC. This encodes CSATSTSGAYNEQFF. V usage is TRBV20-1 and J usage is TRBJ2-1; 11 nucleotides align to TRBD2. This CDR3 has 15 amino acids. Germline lookup yields CDR1 DFQATT and CDR2 SNEGSKA (reference sequence). Losses at the gene ends were 4 bases for V and 2 bases for J; bases not matched to a gene: 4.

The rearrangement links TRBV9 to TRBJ1-2; no clear D. This CDR3 comprises 15 residues. V was pared by 3 bases and J by 6 bases, with 18 bases between. In germline, CDR1 is SGDLS, CDR2 YYNGEE. The CDR3, as DNA: TGTGCCAGCAGCGCCCTCGCGGTTAAGGGTAATGGCTACACCTTC. Translation gives CASSALAVKGNGYTF.

This clonotype was seen ten or more times. The chain uses TRBV5-1 and TRBJ2-7, with no clear D. The length of the CDR3 is 14 residues. The germline V and J ends were trimmed by 0 bases and 0 bases, with 7 bases remaining between them. Germline V CDR1 and CDR2: SGHRS, YFSETQ. CDR3 residues: CASSLEVSSYEQYF. The CDR3 coding sequence is TGCGCCAGCAGCTTGGAGGTTTCCTCCTACGAGCAGTACTTC.

This clonotype was counted only a few times. The gene calls are TRBV5-1 and TRBJ2-5; unclear D gene. Germline CDR1 SGHRS, CDR2 YFSETQ. The CDR3 contains 14 residues. Trimming cost V 0 bases and J 4 bases, with 10 bases left between them. The CDR3 sequence is CASSLEGRRETQYF. In DNA form, the CDR3 reads TGCGCCAGCAGCTTGGAGGGCAGGCGAGAGACCCAGTACTTC.

This rearrangement joins TRBV10-2 to TRBJ2-1, with TRBD2 as a possible D gene (5 bases). Between the trimmed V and J ends, which lost 3 bases and 7 bases, there was a span of 13 bases. The CDR3 is 14 residues long. Per germline, CDR1 WSHSY and CDR2 SAAADI. The DNA of the CDR3 is TGCGCCAGCAGTGAACTAGGGCGACGTAATGAGCAGTTCTTC. It specifies CASSELGRRNEQFF.

This clonotype was seen a few times. The V and J genes are TRBV24-1 and TRBJ2-1; 7 nucleotides agree with TRBD2. Per germline, CDR1 KGHDR and CDR2 SFDVKD. The V segment lost 7 bases and the J segment 6 bases; nucleotides outside the gene matches: 5. The CDR3 has 13 residues. This CDR3 is CATSTTSLNEQFF. CDR3 coding DNA: TGTGCCACCAGCACGACTAGCCTCAATGAGCAGTTCTTC.

This clonotype was recorded a few times. The rearrangement links TRBV5-1 to TRBJ1-2; D uncertain. The CDR3 sequence is 14 residues long. Germline V lookup: CDR1 SGHRS, CDR2 YFSETQ. Trimming removed 0 bases from V and 3 bases from J, with 9 bases in between. Here the CDR3 DNA reads TGCGCCAGCAGCTTGGACAGCCTCGACTATGGCTACACCTTC. Its translation is CASSLDSLDYGYTF.

The V and J genes are TRBV24-1 and TRBJ2-5, with D hard to call. V lost 5 bases and J lost 11, with 11 bases in between. CDR3 length equals 11 residues. Germline CDR1 reads KGHDR; CDR2 reads SFDVKD. The chain's CDR3 is CATSAGDEQYF. Written as DNA, the CDR3 is TGTGCCACCAGTGCGGGCGATGAGCAGTACTTC.

V gene TRBV20-1 combines with J gene TRBJ2-3; 9 nucleotides align to TRBD2. The length of the CDR3 is 14 residues. The germline V gene encodes CDR1 DFQATT and CDR2 SNEGSKA (reference sequence). With V trimmed by 1 base and J by 2 bases, 1 base remained unmatched. The CDR3 DNA is TGCAGTGCTAGAGGCGGGAGGGCCACAGATACGCAGTATTTT. It encodes CSARGGRATDTQYF.

This chain links TRBV7-2 with TRBJ2-1, with a possible D match to TRBD2 (5 bases). The DNA end is a closer match to TRBJ2-7, so the J assignment may be wrong. The germline gives CDR1 SGHTA, CDR2 FQGNSA. This CDR3 region has 20 residues. The CDR3 sequence: CASSLPRYIAITYSYNEQYF. The CDR3 nucleotides read TGTGCCAGCAGCTTACCCCGTTACATAGCGATAACATACTCCTACAATGAGCAGTACTTC.

In its sample, this clonotype was seen a few times. The chain uses TRBV4-1 and TRBJ2-5, with 8 bases identical to TRBD2. The V gene's germline CDR1 is MGHRA and CDR2 YSYEKL. V dropped 2 bases and J dropped 2; count of bases not matched to a gene: 1. This CDR3 contains 14 residues. Written as DNA, the CDR3 is TGCGCCAGCAGCCAAATAGCGGGACAAGAGACCCAGTACTTC. It codes for CASSQIAGQETQYF.

The chain carries TRBV20-1 and TRBJ2-7; D remains unclear. The CDR3 has 12 residues. Trimming took off 3 bases at V and 6 bases at J, with 12 bases between the two ends. Germline V CDR1 and CDR2: DFQATT, SNEGSKA (reference sequence). As DNA, the CDR3 is TGCAGTGCTAGCTTGGCCCAAATCGAGCAGTACTTC. Translating it yields CSASLAQIEQYF.

This clonotype showed up just a few times. The chain is built from TRBV20-1 and TRBJ2-1; the match to TRBD2 covers 11 bases. V was pared by 6 bases and J by 5 bases, with 15 bases of the junction left unmatched. This CDR3 is built from 17 residues. Germline V gene lookup returns CDR1 DFQATT and CDR2 SNEGSKA (reference sequence). In DNA form, the CDR3 reads TGCAGTGCCATTCGAGGTCTAGCGGGAGGTTCCCACAATGAGCAGTTCTTC. This sequence encodes CSAIRGLAGGSHNEQFF.